This entry is about one T cell receptor beta chain. This CDR3 has 16 amino acids. The V gene's germline CDR1 is SGHVS and CDR2 FQNEAQ. Trimming cost V 4 bases and J 1 base, with 16 bases left between them. Generated by immunoSEQ multiplex PCR, the TCRdb table keeps only in-frame clones and is missing some. This sample has more than 350,000 clones, with around nine tenths found just once. The entry originates in a study of blood T cell repertoires in COVID-19. Study details: COVID-19 samples collected from the United States, Italy and Spain covered acute and convalescent phases. T cells, B-cell-depleted T cells, or PBMCs supplied cDNA or gDNA.

Sequencing was performed on PBMCs or T cells enriched from blood (not recorded which). The rearrangement joins TRBV7-8 to TRBJ1-1; D is uncertain. The clonotype was recovered from a woman aged 45-65 years who had recovered from COVID-19. The CDR3 region has the DNA TGTGCCAGCAGCTCCCAACTACCAAAAGCGAACACTGAAGCTTTCTTT. The encoded protein is CASSSQLPKANTEAFF.